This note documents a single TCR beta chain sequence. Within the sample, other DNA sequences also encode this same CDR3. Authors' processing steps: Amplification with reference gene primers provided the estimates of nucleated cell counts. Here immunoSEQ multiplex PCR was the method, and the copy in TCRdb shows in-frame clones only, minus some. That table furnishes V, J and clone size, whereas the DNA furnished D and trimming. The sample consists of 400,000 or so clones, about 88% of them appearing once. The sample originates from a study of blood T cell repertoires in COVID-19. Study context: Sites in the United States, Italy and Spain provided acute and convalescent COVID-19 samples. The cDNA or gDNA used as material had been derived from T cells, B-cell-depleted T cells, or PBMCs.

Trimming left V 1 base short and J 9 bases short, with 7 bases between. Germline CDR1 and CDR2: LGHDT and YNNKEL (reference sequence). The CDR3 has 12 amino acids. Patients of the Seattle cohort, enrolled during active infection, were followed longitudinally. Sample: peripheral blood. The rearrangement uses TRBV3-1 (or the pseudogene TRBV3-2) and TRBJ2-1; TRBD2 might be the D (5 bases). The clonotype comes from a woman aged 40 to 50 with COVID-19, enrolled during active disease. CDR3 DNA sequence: TGTGCCAGCAGCCAAGTGGCGGGTGAGCAGTTCTTC. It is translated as CASSQVAGEQFF.